A selection of T cell receptor beta chains follows, all from one sample in a study of T-cell memory formation after mild COVID-19. Via MiXCR, TCRdb re-called the 5' RACE reads, giving one row per CDR3 protein. The table has 300,000 to 400,000 distinct CDR3 sequences, approximately 15% seen once. Sequencing was performed on PBMCs or a T cell subset sorted from them (not recorded which). These receptors all stem from a man aged 18 to 35 who had mild COVID-19 (a few samples of this study predate the infection). Cell type and time point are not known. CDR3s include the opening cysteine and the closing phenylalanine or tryptophan. Fields, in order: D gene, CDR3 length, clone size, V gene, J gene, CDR3 DNA, CDR3 protein. D genes are given only for firm matches. Part of the rows lack a size; the others show once, few, many or a class for expanded clones.

>NA|15|many|TRBV27|TRBJ1-4
TGTGCCAGCAGTTCGCTCTTCCGGATGAATGAAAAACTGTTTTTT
CASSSLFRMNEKLFF
>NA|15|NA|TRBV20-1|TRBJ1-2
TGCAGTGCTAGGGAATTGAGGGGCGTTTCCTATGGCTACACCTTC
CSARELRGVSYGYTF
>NA|14|NA|TRBV10-1|TRBJ2-7
TGCGCCAGCTCTCCGGGGCCCGGGGGCTACGAGCAGTACTTC
CASSPGPGGYEQYF
>NA|14|NA|TRBV20-1|TRBJ1-4
TGCAGTGCTAGCCCGGGGGTAGATAGTGAAAAACTGTTTTTT
CSASPGVDSEKLFF
>TRBD2|13|few|TRBV10-3|TRBJ2-3
TGTGCCATCAGTTGGGACTACACAGATACGCAGTATTTT
CAISWDYTDTQYF
>TRBD2|12|few|TRBV20-1|TRBJ2-1
TGCAGTGCTGGACTAGTAGTCAATGAGCAGTTCTTC
CSAGLVVNEQFF
>TRBD1|14|few|TRBV28|TRBJ1-5
TGTGCCAGCAGACCGGACAGGGGGAATCAGCCCCAGCATTTT
CASRPDRGNQPQHF
>NA|14|NA|TRBV4-1|TRBJ1-5
TGCGCCAGCAGTCCGACTGTTAGCAATCAGCCCCAGCATTTT
CASSPTVSNQPQHF
>NA|17|many|TRBV7-2|TRBJ1-5
TGTGCCAGCAGCAAGGGGCCCCCGTGGGGGGGCAGGCAGCCCCAGCATTTT
CASSKGPPWGGRQPQHF
>TRBD2|22|many|TRBV7-6|TRBJ2-3
TGTGCCAGCAGTCGTCCTCTGGGACTAGCGGGACCCCAACCTAAAACCACAGATACGCAGTATTTT
CASSRPLGLAGPQPKTTDTQYF
>NA|15|NA|TRBV15|TRBJ1-2
TGTGCCACCAGTACCCCGGCGGGGATGGGCTATGGCTACACCTTC
CATSTPAGMGYGYTF
>TRBD1|14|many|TRBV4-3|TRBJ2-7
TGCGCCAGCAGCCAAGCGGACAGGGGCTACGAGCAGTACTTC
CASSQADRGYEQYF
>NA|16|few|TRBV7-2|TRBJ2-2
TGTGCCAGCAGCTACCCCTCGGGGGCGAACACCGGGGAGCTGTTTTTT
CASSYPSGANTGELFF
>TRBD2|14|few|TRBV6-2/TRBV6-3|TRBJ2-5
TGTGCCAGCAGTTGGAGCGGGGGCGGAGAGACCCAGTACTTC
CASSWSGGGETQYF
>TRBD1|16|many|TRBV7-2|TRBJ1-6
TGTGCCAGCAGCGCACAGACAGGGGCCTATAATTCACCCCTCCACTTT
CASSAQTGAYNSPLHF
>TRBD2|19|NA|TRBV4-1|TRBJ2-2
TGCGCCAGCAGCCAAGATGGCCTAGCTAGCGGGGGCTTAACCGGGGAGCTGTTTTTT
CASSQDGLASGGLTGELFF
>NA|11|NA|TRBV25-1|TRBJ2-2
TGTGCCAGCCATAATGCCGGGGAGCTGTTTTTT
CASHNAGELFF
>NA|15|many|TRBV7-9|TRBJ2-1
TGTGCCAGCAGCCCCCTCAGGGTGGTGGGCAATGAGCAGTTCTTC
CASSPLRVVGNEQFF
>TRBD2|15|few|TRBV7-2|TRBJ2-1
TGTGCCAGCAGCAAGGGTGGGGGGGTCTACAATGAGCAGTTCTTC
CASSKGGGVYNEQFF
>TRBD1|15|NA|TRBV3-1|TRBJ2-7
TGTGCCAGCAGCCAGACAGGGGGTTGGCCCTACGAGCAGTACTTC
CASSQTGGWPYEQYF
>NA|14|few|TRBV6-6|TRBJ2-5
TGTGCCAGCAGTTCCACGGGAGTGCCAGAGACCCAGTACTTC
CASSSTGVPETQYF
>NA|12|NA|TRBV29-1|TRBJ2-5
TGCAGCGTCAGTCAGGGCCAAGAGACCCAGTACTTC
CSVSQGQETQYF
>NA|11|NA|TRBV23-1|TRBJ2-7
TGCGCCAGTGGACACGACTACGAGCAGTACTTC
CASGHDYEQYF
>TRBD1|18|NA|TRBV5-1|TRBJ1-1
TGCGCCAGCAGCCAGCACCCCAGGGGGGGTAGCGGGAACACTGAAGCTTTCTTT
CASSQHPRGGSGNTEAFF
>NA|14|NA|TRBV28|TRBJ2-1
TGTGCCAGCAGTTCCATACAGGGTTCAGGTGAGCAGTTCTTC
CASSSIQGSGEQFF
>NA|13|many|TRBV5-1|TRBJ1-6
TGCGCCAGCAGCTTGGTGGGGGATTCACCCCTCCACTTT
CASSLVGDSPLHF
>NA|11|many|TRBV7-9|TRBJ2-7
TGTGCCAGCAGCTTATCCTACGAGCAGTACTTC
CASSLSYEQYF
>TRBD1|15|many|TRBV7-7|TRBJ2-7
TGTGCCAGCAGCTTCGGACAGGGAGATACCTACGAGCAGTACTTC
CASSFGQGDTYEQYF
>NA|14|NA|TRBV6-5|TRBJ1-4
TGTGCCAGCAGCCGACCCGGGCAAGGTGAAAAACTGTTTTTT
CASSRPGQGEKLFF
>NA|13|few|TRBV6-5|TRBJ2-6
TGTGCCAGCAACCCGGATGGGGCCAACGTCCTGACTTTC
CASNPDGANVLTF
>TRBD1|14|few|TRBV6-1|TRBJ2-7
TGTGCCAGCAGTGAATGGAAGGGGGCCAACGAGCAGTACTTC
CASSEWKGANEQYF
>TRBD1|16|many|TRBV5-1|TRBJ2-7
TGCGCCAGCAGCCCAAGTATCCGGGACAGGTCACACGAGCAGTACTTC
CASSPSIRDRSHEQYF
>TRBD2|16|NA|TRBV7-9|TRBJ2-3
TGTGCCAGCAGCTCCCAGCGGGGGGCCTCGTTCAATACGCAGTATTTT
CASSSQRGASFNTQYF
>NA|15|once|TRBV18|TRBJ2-1
TGTGCCAGCTCACCAGATCAGAGCTCCTACAATGAGCAGTTCTTC
CASSPDQSSYNEQFF
>NA|15|NA|TRBV9|TRBJ1-6
TGTGCCAGCCGGGGATCGGGACATATTCATTCACCCCTCCACTTT
CASRGSGHIHSPLHF
>NA|14|NA|TRBV12-3/TRBV12-4|TRBJ2-1
TGTGCCAGCAGCCATTATGGATACAATGATGAGCAGTTCTTC
CASSHYGYNDEQFF
>NA|18|once|TRBV7-6|TRBJ2-1
TGTGCCAGCAGCCCGAGTTTCCTAGCGACTAGCTCCTACAATGAGCAGTTCTTC
CASSPSFLATSSYNEQFF
>NA|13|many|TRBV9|TRBJ1-3
TGTGCCAGCAGCTGGACAGTTGGAAACACCATATATTTT
CASSWTVGNTIYF
>TRBD1|14|few|TRBV20-1|TRBJ1-1
TGCAGTGCTAGGCCAGACAGGGCGAACACTGAAGCTTTCTTT
CSARPDRANTEAFF
>TRBD1|16|NA|TRBV5-6|TRBJ2-3
TGTGCCAGCAGCCTACAGGGGGCTGGGAACACAGATACGCAGTATTTT
CASSLQGAGNTDTQYF
>NA|13|NA|TRBV19|TRBJ2-7
TGTGCCAGTAGTATGATGTGGTCCCTCGAGCAGTACTTC
CASSMMWSLEQYF
>NA|13|NA|TRBV30|TRBJ1-1
TGTGCCTGGAGTGGCGAGGGGTACACTGAAGCTTTCTTT
CAWSGEGYTEAFF
>TRBD2|17|few|TRBV5-6|TRBJ2-3
TGTGCCAGCAGCCTCAGACTAGCGGGGGGTTTCACAGATACGCAGTATTTT
CASSLRLAGGFTDTQYF
>TRBD1|15|few|TRBV7-3|TRBJ2-3
TGTGCCAGCAGCCCACAGGGGGCGGGTGCAGATACGCAGTATTTT
CASSPQGAGADTQYF
>TRBD1|20|NA|TRBV27|TRBJ2-5
TGTGCCAGCAACCCAGCCGGGACAGGGGTCCAGCGGGGGCTCCAAGAGACCCAGTACTTC
CASNPAGTGVQRGLQETQYF
>TRBD1|15|few|TRBV5-1|TRBJ2-1
TGCGCCAGCAGCCTACTCGGGACAGGGTGGAATGAGCAGTTCTTC
CASSLLGTGWNEQFF
>NA|15|few|TRBV6-2/TRBV6-3|TRBJ1-1
TGTGCCAGCAGTTATCTGGGACTTGCGTACACTGAAGCTTTCTTT
CASSYLGLAYTEAFF
>TRBD1|15|once|TRBV5-6|TRBJ2-3
TGTGCCAGCAGCTGGGGGACAGGAGTCACAGATACGCAGTATTTT
CASSWGTGVTDTQYF